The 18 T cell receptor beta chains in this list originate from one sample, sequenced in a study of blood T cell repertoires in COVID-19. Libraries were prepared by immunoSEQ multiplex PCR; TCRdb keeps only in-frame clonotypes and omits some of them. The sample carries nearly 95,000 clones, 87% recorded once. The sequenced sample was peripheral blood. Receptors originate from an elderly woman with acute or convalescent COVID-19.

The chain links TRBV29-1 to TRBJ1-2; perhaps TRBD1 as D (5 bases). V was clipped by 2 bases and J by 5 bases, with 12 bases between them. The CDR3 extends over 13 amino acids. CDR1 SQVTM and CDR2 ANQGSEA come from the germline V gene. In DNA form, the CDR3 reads TGCAGCGTTGAATTCCAGGGAGGATATGGCTACACCTTC. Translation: CSVEFQGGYGYTF.

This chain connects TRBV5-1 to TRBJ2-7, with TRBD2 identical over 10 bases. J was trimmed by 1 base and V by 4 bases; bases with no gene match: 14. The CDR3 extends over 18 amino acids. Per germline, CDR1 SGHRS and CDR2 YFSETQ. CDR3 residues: CASSPTPTTSGASYEQYF. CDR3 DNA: TGCGCCAGCAGCCCCACCCCTACTACTAGCGGGGCATCCTACGAGCAGTACTTC.

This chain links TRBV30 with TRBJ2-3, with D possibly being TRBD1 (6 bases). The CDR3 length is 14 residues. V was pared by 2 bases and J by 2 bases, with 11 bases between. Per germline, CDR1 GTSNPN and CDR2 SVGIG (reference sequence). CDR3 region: CAWSLDSSTDTQYF. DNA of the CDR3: TGTGCCTGGAGTTTGGACAGTTCCACAGATACGCAGTATTTT.

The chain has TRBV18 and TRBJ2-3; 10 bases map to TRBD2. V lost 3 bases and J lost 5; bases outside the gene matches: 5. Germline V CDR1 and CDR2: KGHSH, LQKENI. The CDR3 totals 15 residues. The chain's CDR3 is CASSPSSGGGDTQYF. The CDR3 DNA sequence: TGTGCCAGCTCACCCTCCAGCGGGGGGGGAGATACGCAGTATTTT.

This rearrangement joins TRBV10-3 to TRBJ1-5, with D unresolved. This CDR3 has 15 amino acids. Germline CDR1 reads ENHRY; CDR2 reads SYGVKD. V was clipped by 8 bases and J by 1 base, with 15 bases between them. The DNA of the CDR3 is TGTGCCATCGGATCCCCGGGGTCAAGCAATCAGCCCCAGCATTTT. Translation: CAIGSPGSSNQPQHF.

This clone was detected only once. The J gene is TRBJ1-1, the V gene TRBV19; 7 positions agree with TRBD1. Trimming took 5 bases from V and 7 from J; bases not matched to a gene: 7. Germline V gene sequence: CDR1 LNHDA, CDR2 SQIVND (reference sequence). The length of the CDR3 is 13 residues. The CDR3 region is CASSLSRDSEAFF. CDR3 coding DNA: TGTGCCAGTAGTCTTTCCCGGGACAGTGAAGCTTTCTTT.

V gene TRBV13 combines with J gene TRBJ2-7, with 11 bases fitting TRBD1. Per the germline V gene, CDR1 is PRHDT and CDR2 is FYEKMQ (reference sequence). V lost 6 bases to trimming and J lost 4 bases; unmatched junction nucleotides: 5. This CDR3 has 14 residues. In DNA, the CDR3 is TGTGCCAGCAGTTCGGACAGGGGGCAGTACGAGCAGTACTTC. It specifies CASSSDRGQYEQYF.

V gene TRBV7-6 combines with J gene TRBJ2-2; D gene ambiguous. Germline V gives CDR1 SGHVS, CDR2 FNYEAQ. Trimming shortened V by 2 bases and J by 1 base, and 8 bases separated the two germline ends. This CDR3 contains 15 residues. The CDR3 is CASSLRAVNTGELFF. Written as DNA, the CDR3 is TGTGCCAGCAGCTTACGTGCAGTGAACACCGGGGAGCTGTTTTTT.

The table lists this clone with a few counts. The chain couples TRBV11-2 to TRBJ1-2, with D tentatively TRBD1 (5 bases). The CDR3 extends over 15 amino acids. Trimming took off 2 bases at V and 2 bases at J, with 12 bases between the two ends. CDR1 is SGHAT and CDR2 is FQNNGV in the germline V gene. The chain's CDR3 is CASSLRAGWNYGYTF. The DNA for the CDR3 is TGTGCCAGCAGCTTAAGGGCAGGGTGGAACTATGGCTACACCTTC.

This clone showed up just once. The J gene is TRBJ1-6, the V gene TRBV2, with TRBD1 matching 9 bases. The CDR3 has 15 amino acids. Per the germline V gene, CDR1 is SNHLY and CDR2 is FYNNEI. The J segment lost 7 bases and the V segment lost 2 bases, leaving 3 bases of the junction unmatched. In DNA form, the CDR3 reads TGTGCCAGCAGTGAATGGGACAGGGCGAATTCACCCCTCCACTTT. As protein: CASSEWDRANSPLHF.

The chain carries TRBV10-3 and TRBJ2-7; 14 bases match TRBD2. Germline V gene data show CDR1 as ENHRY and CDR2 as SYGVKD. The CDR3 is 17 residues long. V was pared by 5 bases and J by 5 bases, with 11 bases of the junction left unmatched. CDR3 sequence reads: CAISSGTSGRAKDEQYF. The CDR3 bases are TGTGCCATCAGTTCCGGGACTAGCGGGAGAGCAAAGGACGAGCAGTACTTC.

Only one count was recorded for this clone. The CDR3 coding sequence is TGTGCCAGCAGCCCCCACACAGGACAGCCCCAGCATTTT. Amino acid sequence: CASSPHTGQPQHF. The chain carries TRBV3-1 (or the pseudogene TRBV3-2) and TRBJ1-5; the D gene is possibly TRBD1 (5 bases). This CDR3 has 13 residues. The germline V gene has CDR1 LGHDT and CDR2 YNNKEL (reference sequence). V was pared by 4 bases and J by 7 bases, with 11 bases between.

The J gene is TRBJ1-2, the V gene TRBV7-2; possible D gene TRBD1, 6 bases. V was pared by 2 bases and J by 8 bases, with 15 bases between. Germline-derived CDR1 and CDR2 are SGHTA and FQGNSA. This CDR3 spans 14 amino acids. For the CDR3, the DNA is TGTGCCAGCAGCTTAATGGCACAGGGATACGGCTACACCTTC. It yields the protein CASSLMAQGYGYTF.

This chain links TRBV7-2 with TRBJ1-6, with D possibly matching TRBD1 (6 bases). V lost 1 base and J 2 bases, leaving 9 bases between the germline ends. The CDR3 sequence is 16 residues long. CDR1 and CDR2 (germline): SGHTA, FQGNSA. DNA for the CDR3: TGTGCCAGCAGCTTAGTACGGACAGCCTATAATTCACCCCTCCACTTT. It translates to CASSLVRTAYNSPLHF.

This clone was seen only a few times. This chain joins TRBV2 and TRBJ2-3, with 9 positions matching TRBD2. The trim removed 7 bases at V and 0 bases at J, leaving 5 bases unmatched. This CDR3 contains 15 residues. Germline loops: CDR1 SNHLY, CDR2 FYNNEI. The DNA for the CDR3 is TGTGCCAGCAACCTAGGACTAGCGAGCACAGATACGCAGTATTTT. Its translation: CASNLGLASTDTQYF.

CDR3 residues: CASSAGAVPNTGELFF. DNA for the CDR3: TGTGCCAGCAGTGCAGGGGCCGTGCCGAACACCGGGGAGCTGTTTTTT. The chain couples TRBV2 to TRBJ2-2; tentatively, D is TRBD1 (6 bases). Trimming removed 4 bases from V and 0 bases from J, with 12 bases in between. From germline, CDR1 is SNHLY and CDR2 FYNNEI. This CDR3 is 16 amino acids long.

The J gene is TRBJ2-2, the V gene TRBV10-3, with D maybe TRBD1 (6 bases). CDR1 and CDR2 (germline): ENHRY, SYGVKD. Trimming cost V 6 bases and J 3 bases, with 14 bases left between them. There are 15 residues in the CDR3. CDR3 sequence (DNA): TGTGCCATCAGCACAGGGTCATCCTACACCGGGGAGCTGTTTTTT. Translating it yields CAISTGSSYTGELFF.

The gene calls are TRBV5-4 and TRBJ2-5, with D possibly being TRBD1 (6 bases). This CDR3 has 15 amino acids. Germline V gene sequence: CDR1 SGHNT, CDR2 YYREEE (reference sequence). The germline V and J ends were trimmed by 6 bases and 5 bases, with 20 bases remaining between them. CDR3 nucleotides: TGTGCCAGCACCACCAGGGGCCAGGGGAGCGAGACCCAGTACTTC. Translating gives CASTTRGQGSETQYF.